A single sample gave rise to the 6 T cell receptor beta chains below, sequenced in a study of radiotherapy plus CTLA-4 blockade in lung cancer. Profiled with immunoSEQ multiplex PCR; TCRdb holds only in-frame clones, not every one. Among 15,000 or so clones, approximately 70% were seen once, and the ten largest hold 46%. The source material was peripheral blood, sampled from a patient treated with radiotherapy plus ipilimumab. Source of these receptors: a human donor with non-small cell lung cancer whose response to radiotherapy plus ipilimumab could not be evaluated.

The V call is TRBV5-1, the J call TRBJ2-3; 10 nucleotides line up with TRBD2. Per the germline V gene, CDR1 is SGHRS and CDR2 is YFSETQ. V lost 3 bases, J lost 2 bases, and 9 bases stayed unmatched. The length of the CDR3 is 17 residues. The CDR3 reads CASSSSFSGGLTDTQYF. DNA of the CDR3: TGCGCCAGCAGCTCCTCCTTTAGCGGGGGGCTCACAGATACGCAGTATTTT. The whole variable domain, filled in from reference TRBV5-1 and TRBJ2-3, reads KAGVTQTPRYLIKTRGQQVTLSCSPISGHRSVSWYQQTPGQGLQFLFEYFSETQRNKGNFPGRFSGRQFSNSRSEMNVSTLELGDSALYLCASSSSFSGGLTDTQYFGPGTRLTVL.

The chain links TRBV10-1 to TRBJ2-5; TRBD1 matches at 8 bases. With the DNA end fitting TRBJ2-7 better, the J assignment may be wrong. The CDR3 sequence is 16 residues long. Germline V gene lookup returns CDR1 WNHNN and CDR2 SYGVQD (reference sequence). The CDR3 loop reads CASSESIGQGFDEQYF. The CDR3 nucleotides are TGCGCCAGCAGTGAGTCTATTGGACAGGGCTTCGACGAGCAGTACTTC.

This sequence joins TRBV10-3 and TRBJ2-5; perhaps TRBD2 as D (6 bases). The CDR3 loop spans 11 amino acids. Germline V gene lookup returns CDR1 ENHRY and CDR2 SYGVKD. Trimming removed 8 bases from V and 4 bases from J, with 8 bases in between. The CDR3 sequence: CAISGGETQYF. The CDR3 region has the DNA TGTGCCATCTCCGGGGGAGAGACCCAGTACTTC.

The rearrangement joins TRBV5-1 to TRBJ1-4; TRBD1 matches 7 bases. This CDR3 is built from 14 residues. CDR1 and CDR2 from the germline V gene are SGHRS and YFSETQ. The V and J ends lost 6 bases and 6 bases, in that order; junction bases with no gene match: 8. The chain's CDR3 is CASKMGTDHEKLFF. The CDR3 nucleotides read TGCGCCAGCAAAATGGGGACAGACCATGAAAAACTGTTTTTT.

The chain is built from TRBV9 and TRBJ2-3; 13 nucleotides agree with TRBD2. Germline CDR1 is SGDLS and CDR2 is YYNGEE. The CDR3 consists of 17 residues. V lost 4 bases, J lost 3 bases, and 8 bases stayed unmatched. For the CDR3, the DNA is TGTGCCAGCAGCCCCTGGACTAGCGGGGGTGTAACAGATACGCAGTATTTT. Translating it yields CASSPWTSGGVTDTQYF.

This sequence joins TRBV30 and TRBJ1-2; TRBD1 matches 9 bases. The CDR3 totals 15 residues. Per the germline V gene, CDR1 is GTSNPN and CDR2 is SVGIG (reference sequence). Trimming removed 2 bases from V and 4 bases from J; junction bases left unmatched: 8. CDR3 residues: CAWSPPDRGPYGYTF. The CDR3 bases are TGTGCCTGGAGTCCCCCGGACAGGGGCCCCTATGGCTACACCTTC. The whole variable domain, remainder taken from reference TRBV30 and TRBJ1-2, is SQTIHQWPATLVQPVGSPLSLECTVEGTSNPNLYWYRQAAGRGLQLLFYSVGIGQISSEVPQNLSASRPQDRQFILSSKKLLLSDSGFYLCAWSPPDRGPYGYTFGSGTRLTVV.